One T cell receptor (beta chain) is described in this entry. Its matching antigen is unknown. The data stem from a study of beta chain features in type 1 diabetes. Reverse transcribing all isolated RNA meant expressed TCRB transcripts were sequenced. Here immunoSEQ multiplex PCR was the method, and the copy in TCRdb shows in-frame clones only, minus some. Of about 160,000 clones listed, around 8% are singletons. Study results and caveats: Across patients, naive, central memory and Treg TCRB repertoires exhibited apparently greater similarity than was observed across healthy donors. Among patients with Type 1 diabetes, TCRB CDR3s were moderately but significantly shorter in every one of the four CD4+ subsets.

This CDR3 comprises 15 residues. Germline CDR1 MDHEN, CDR2 SYDVKM. The V segment lost 5 bases and the J segment 6 bases; nucleotides outside the gene matches: 11. CD45RO/CCR7/CD25/CD127/CD95/CD27 staining was used to isolate CD4+ naive, central memory, regulatory and stem cell-like memory cells by sorting. The chain joins TRBV28 to TRBJ1-2; 8 positions agree with TRBD1. This sequence was found in a middle-aged woman with type 1 diabetes. Sequences were obtained from central memory CD4+ T cells from blood. Here the CDR3 reads CASSETGGQPHGYTF. In DNA form, the CDR3 reads TGTGCCAGCAGTGAAACAGGGGGTCAACCCCATGGCTACACCTTC.